Presented here are 6 T cell receptor beta chains from one specimen sequenced in a study of T cells after yellow fever vaccination. MiXCR, applied by TCRdb to the 5' RACE reads, yields one record per CDR3 protein. The sample contains tens of thousands of distinct CDR3 sequences, about 10% of which appear only once. The input for sequencing was PBMCs, either bulk or a sorted T-cell subset (CD4+, CD8+, memory, or dextramer-sorted; not recorded which), taken roughly 14 days after the first yellow fever vaccination. The receptors were gathered from a man aged 18 to 29 who received the YFV17D yellow fever vaccine.

This clonotype was observed many times. The chain has TRBV18 and TRBJ2-1, with TRBD1 matching 9 bases. CDR3 length: 17 residues. Germline V gives CDR1 KGHSH, CDR2 LQKENI. With 3 bases clipped from V and 0 bases from J, the junction kept 6 bases outside the gene matches. The CDR3 nucleotides read TGTGCCAGCTCACCGGACAGGGGCTGGAGCTCCTACAATGAGCAGTTCTTC. Translated: CASSPDRGWSSYNEQFF.

In this sample, this clonotype turned up many times. This sequence joins TRBV20-1 and TRBJ2-5; D is tentatively TRBD1 or TRBD2 (6 bases each). V was shortened by 6 bases and J by 5 bases, with 19 bases between the two germline ends. The germline gives CDR1 DFQATT, CDR2 SNEGSKA (reference sequence). The CDR3 loop spans 14 amino acids. DNA for the CDR3: TGCAGTGCAAGGACCGGGGGCTTCGCCGAGACCCAGTACTTC. It encodes CSARTGGFAETQYF.

V is TRBV12-3 or TRBV12-4 and J is TRBJ1-1, with D unresolved. V lost 5 bases and J 4 bases, leaving 17 bases between the germline ends. The CDR3 consists of 15 residues. The CDR3 loop reads CASSMEPLRSTEAFF. The CDR3 nucleotides read TGTGCCAGCAGTATGGAACCACTCAGGAGCACTGAAGCTTTCTTT.

This clonotype was counted many times. J is TRBJ2-5 and V is TRBV6-2 or TRBV6-3; D not resolved. The CDR3 contains 12 residues. V was cut by 2 bases and J by 6 bases, with 7 bases left in between. Per the germline V gene, CDR1 is MNHEY and CDR2 is SVGEGT. CDR3 in amino acids: CASSYPEQTQYF. CDR3 sequence (DNA): TGTGCCAGCAGTTACCCGGAACAGACCCAGTACTTC.

Ten or more counts support this clonotype. The chain uses TRBV12-5 and TRBJ1-5; D is ambiguous. In germline, CDR1 is LGHNT, CDR2 FRNRAP. This CDR3 is built from 12 residues. V lost 7 bases to trimming and J lost 7 bases, with 11 bases between them. The CDR3 loop is CASALDTQPQHF. DNA for the CDR3: TGTGCTAGTGCTCTCGACACACAGCCCCAGCATTTT.

In this sample, this clonotype turned up many times. The CDR3 protein is CASSLGLDAYEQYF. CDR3 nucleotides: TGTGCCAGCAGCTTAGGATTGGACGCCTACGAGCAGTACTTC. This chain connects TRBV7-2 to TRBJ2-7; no definite D call. CDR1 and CDR2 (germline): SGHTA, FQGNSA. With 1 base removed from V and 2 bases from J, the gap between germline ends came to 9 bases. The CDR3 extends over 14 amino acids.